Given below is one T cell receptor beta chain in context. This record comes from a study of cytomegalovirus exposure and HLA in healthy donors. The length of the CDR3 is 13 residues. In germline, CDR1 is SGHTA, CDR2 FQGTGA. V was shortened by 0 bases and J by 11 bases, with 11 bases between the two germline ends. The PCR contained 60 Vbeta and 13 Jbeta primers. Only in-frame clones appear in the TCRdb table, and some are missing; sequencing was by immunoSEQ multiplex PCR. Altogether 90,000 to 150,000 clones are present, over 65% being singletons, with the ten largest covering 3% to 4%. This receptor was obtained from a woman between 25 and 40 years old in good health and CMV-seropositive. The source material was PBMCs. V usage is TRBV7-3 and J usage is TRBJ1-5; D is unresolved. Here the CDR3 reads CASSLTGWGAQHF. The CDR3, as DNA: TGTGCCAGCAGCTTAACAGGGTGGGGAGCCCAGCATTTT.